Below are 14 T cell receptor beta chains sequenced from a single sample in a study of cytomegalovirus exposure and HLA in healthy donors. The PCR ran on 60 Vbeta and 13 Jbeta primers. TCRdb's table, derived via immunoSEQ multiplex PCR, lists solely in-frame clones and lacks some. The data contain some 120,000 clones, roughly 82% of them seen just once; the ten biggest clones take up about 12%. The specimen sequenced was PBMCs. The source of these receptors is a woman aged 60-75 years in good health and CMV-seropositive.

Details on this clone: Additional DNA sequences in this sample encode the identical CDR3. CDR3 in DNA: TGCGCCAGCAGCTTATATAGCAATCAGCCCCAGCATTTT. Protein: CASSLYSNQPQHF. The chain links TRBV5-1 to TRBJ1-5, with no clear D. CDR1 SGHRS and CDR2 YFSETQ come from the germline V gene. V lost 2 bases, J lost 0 bases, and 3 bases lay in between. CDR3 length: 13 amino acids.

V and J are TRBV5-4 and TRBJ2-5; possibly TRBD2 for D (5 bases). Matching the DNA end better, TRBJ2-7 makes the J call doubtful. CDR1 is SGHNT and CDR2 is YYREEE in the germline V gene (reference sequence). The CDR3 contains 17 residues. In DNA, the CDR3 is TGTGCCAGCAGCGCACACCGATGGACTGGATCCTGGAACGAGCAGTACTTC. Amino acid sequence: CASSAHRWTGSWNEQYF.

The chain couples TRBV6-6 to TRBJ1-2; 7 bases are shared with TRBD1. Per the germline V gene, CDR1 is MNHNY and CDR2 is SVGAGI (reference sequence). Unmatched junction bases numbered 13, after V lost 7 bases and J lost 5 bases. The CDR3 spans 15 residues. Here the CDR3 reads CASIAGGQGGYGYTF. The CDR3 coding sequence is TGTGCCAGCATAGCGGGGGGGCAGGGGGGGTATGGCTACACCTTC.

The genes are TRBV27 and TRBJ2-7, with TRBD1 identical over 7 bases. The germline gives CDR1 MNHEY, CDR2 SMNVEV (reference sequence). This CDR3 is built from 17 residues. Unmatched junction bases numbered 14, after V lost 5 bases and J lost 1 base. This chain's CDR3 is CASSLQGLGGLSYEQYF. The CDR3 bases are TGTGCCAGCAGTCTCCAGGGATTAGGGGGCCTATCCTACGAGCAGTACTTC.

The CDR3 DNA sequence: TGTGCCAACCAAACTAGCGGGGTCTACGAGCAGTACTTC. Its translation is CANQTSGVYEQYF. The chain uses TRBV9 and TRBJ2-7, with 10 nucleotides matching TRBD2. Per the germline V gene, CDR1 is SGDLS and CDR2 is YYNGEE. V was clipped by 9 bases and J by 3 bases; unmatched bases: 6. The CDR3 has 13 residues.

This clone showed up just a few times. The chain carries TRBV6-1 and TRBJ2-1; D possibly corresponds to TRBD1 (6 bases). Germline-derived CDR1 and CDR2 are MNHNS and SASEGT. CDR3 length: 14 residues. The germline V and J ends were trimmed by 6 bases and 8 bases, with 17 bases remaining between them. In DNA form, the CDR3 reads TGTGCCAGCAGACACAGGGCGGTATCGGATGAGCAGTTCTTC. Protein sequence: CASRHRAVSDEQFF.

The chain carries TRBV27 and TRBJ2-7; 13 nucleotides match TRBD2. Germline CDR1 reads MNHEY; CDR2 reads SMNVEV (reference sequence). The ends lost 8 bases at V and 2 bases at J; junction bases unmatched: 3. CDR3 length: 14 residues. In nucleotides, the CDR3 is TGTGCCAGCGGAGGGACTAGCGGGGCCTACGAGCAGTACTTC. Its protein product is CASGGTSGAYEQYF.

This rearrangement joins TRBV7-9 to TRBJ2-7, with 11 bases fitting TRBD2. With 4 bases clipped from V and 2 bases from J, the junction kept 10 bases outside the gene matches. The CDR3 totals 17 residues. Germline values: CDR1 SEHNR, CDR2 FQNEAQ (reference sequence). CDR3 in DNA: TGTGCCAGCAGCTCCTCCTCTAGCGGGAGGCAGACCTACGAGCAGTACTTC. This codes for CASSSSSSGRQTYEQYF.

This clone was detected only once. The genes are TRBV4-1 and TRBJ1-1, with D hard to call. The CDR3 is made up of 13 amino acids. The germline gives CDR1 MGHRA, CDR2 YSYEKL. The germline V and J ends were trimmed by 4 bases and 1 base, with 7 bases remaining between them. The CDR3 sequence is CASSPRGNTEAFF. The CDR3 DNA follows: TGCGCCAGCAGCCCCCGGGGGAACACTGAAGCTTTCTTT.

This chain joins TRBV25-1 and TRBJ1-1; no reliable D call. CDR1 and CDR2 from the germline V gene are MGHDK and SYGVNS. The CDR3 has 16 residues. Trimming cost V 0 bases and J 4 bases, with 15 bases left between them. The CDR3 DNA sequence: TGTGCCAGCAGTGAATATGCCAGCGAGCCTCCCACTGAAGCTTTCTTT. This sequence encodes CASSEYASEPPTEAFF.

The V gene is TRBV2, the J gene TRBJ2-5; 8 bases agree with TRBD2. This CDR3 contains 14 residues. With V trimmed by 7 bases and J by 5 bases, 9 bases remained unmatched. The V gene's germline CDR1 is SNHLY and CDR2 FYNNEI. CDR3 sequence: CASNTAGVQETQYF. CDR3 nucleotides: TGTGCCAGCAATACAGCGGGAGTGCAGGAGACCCAGTACTTC.

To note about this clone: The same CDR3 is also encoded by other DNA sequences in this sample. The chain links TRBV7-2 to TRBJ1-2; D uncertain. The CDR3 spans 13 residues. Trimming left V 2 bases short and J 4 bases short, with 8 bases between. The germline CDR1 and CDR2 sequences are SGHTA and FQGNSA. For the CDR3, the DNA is TGTGCCAGCAGCTTAAATTTCCGCTATGGCTACACCTTC. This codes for CASSLNFRYGYTF. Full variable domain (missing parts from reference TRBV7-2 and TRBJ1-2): GAGVSQSPSNKVTEKGKDVELRCDPISGHTALYWYRQSLGQGLEFLIYFQGNSAPDKSGLPSDRFSAERTGGSVSTLTIQRTQQEDSAVYLCASSLNFRYGYTFGSGTRLTVV.

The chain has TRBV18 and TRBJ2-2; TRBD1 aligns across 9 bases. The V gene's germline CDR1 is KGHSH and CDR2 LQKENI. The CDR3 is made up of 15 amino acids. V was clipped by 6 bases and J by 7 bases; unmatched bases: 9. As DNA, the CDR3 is TGTGCCAGCTCGGCCGGGACAGGGCTGATCGGGGAGCTGTTTTTT. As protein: CASSAGTGLIGELFF.

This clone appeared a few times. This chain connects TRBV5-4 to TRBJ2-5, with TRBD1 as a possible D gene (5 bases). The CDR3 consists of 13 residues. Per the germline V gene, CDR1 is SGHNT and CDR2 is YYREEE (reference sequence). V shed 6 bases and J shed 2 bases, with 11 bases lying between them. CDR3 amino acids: CASTSGQQETQYF. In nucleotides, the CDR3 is TGTGCCAGCACCTCAGGGCAGCAAGAGACCCAGTACTTC.